This T cell receptor (beta chain) was obtained from a study of T cell responses to AZD1222 COVID-19 vaccine. The V gene lost 5 bases and the J gene lost 2 bases, with 16 bases spanning the gap. The CDR3 is 15 residues long. Looked up from germline, CDR1 is SGHTA and CDR2 is FQGNSA. Note on this clone: Its specificity is unknown.

Study-wide results and caveats: Compared with day 0, the breadth and depth of the Spike-specific TCR repertoire rose significantly after two doses of AZD1222. With dominance at 160-218 and 743-854, vaccine-associated CD4 TCRs spanned spike. Donors were chiefly white British, with a greater number of females, and clonal diversity was perhaps underestimated.

Assay used: immunoSEQ multiplex PCR; TCRdb lists only in-frame clones, some missing. Seen here are roughly 93,000 clones, roughly 89% observed once, and the top ten hold about 2.7%. The sequence derives from an adult in good health. Here the sequenced sample was peripheral blood, taken on day 0 of MenACWY control vaccination. The chain employs TRBV7-2 and TRBJ2-7; TRBD1 might be the D (6 bases). The CDR3 nucleotides read TGTGCCAGCAGCGTCGACAGGTACACTACCTACGAGCAGTACTTC. Residues: CASSVDRYTTYEQYF.